A selection of T cell receptor beta chains follows, all from one sample in a study of CD8 T cells in Susac syndrome. One entry per CDR3 protein, called by TCRdb with MiXCR from the immunoSEQ multiplex PCR reads. The sample contains 80,000 or so distinct CDR3 sequences, around 94% of which appear only once. The sequenced sample consisted of CD8+ T cells from PBMCs. The receptor source for this set is a human donor in good health. Both conserved end residues are part of each CDR3. Each record gives: D gene, J gene, clone size, V gene, CDR3 protein, CDR3 DNA. The D gene is left open where the match is weak. Clone size is given for some rows only: seen once, a few or many times, or a class if the clone is expanded.

-,TRBJ2-7,-,TRBV2,CASIQGLYEQYF,TGTGCCAGCATACAGGGACTCTACGAGCAGTACTTC
TRBD2,TRBJ2-3,-,TRBV7-2,CASSPTSGAPSTDTQYF,TGTGCCAGCAGCCCGACTAGCGGGGCCCCTAGCACAGATACGCAGTATTTT
-,TRBJ2-1,-,TRBV9,CASSVGGQGVHEQFF,TGTGCCAGCAGCGTAGGTGGGCAGGGAGTCCATGAGCAGTTCTTC
-,TRBJ2-2,-,TRBV24-1,CATSDLRGSGELFF,TGTGCCACCAGTGATTTGCGAGGATCCGGGGAGCTGTTTTTT
-,TRBJ2-7,-,TRBV6-2/TRBV6-3,CASSAGQYEQYF,TGTGCCAGCAGTGCGGGGCAATACGAGCAGTACTTC
TRBD1,TRBJ2-3,once,TRBV28,CASSRDRGPDTQYF,TGTGCCAGCAGCCGGGACAGGGGGCCGGATACGCAGTATTTT
TRBD1,TRBJ2-5,-,TRBV27,CASSSWGQTQETQYF,TGTGCCAGCAGTTCGTGGGGACAGACCCAAGAGACCCAGTACTTC
-,TRBJ2-1,-,TRBV27,CASSFRLNEQFF,TGTGCCAGCAGTTTCAGGCTCAATGAGCAGTTCTTC
-,TRBJ2-6,-,TRBV2,CASSTGSGANVLTF,TGTGCCAGCAGTACAGGGTCTGGGGCCAACGTCCTGACTTTC
-,TRBJ2-6,few,TRBV9,CASSEADSGANVLTF,TGTGCCAGCAGTGAGGCCGATTCTGGGGCCAACGTCCTGACTTTC
TRBD1,TRBJ2-2,-,TRBV24-1,CATRQGNTGELFF,TGTGCCACTAGACAGGGGAACACCGGGGAGCTGTTTTTT
TRBD1,TRBJ2-6,-,TRBV5-6,CASGLPGGSGANVLTF,TGTGCCAGCGGACTTCCAGGGGGCTCTGGGGCCAACGTCCTGACTTTC
TRBD2,TRBJ2-1,few,TRBV11-2,CASSLTSGVRNEQFF,TGTGCCAGCAGCTTAACTAGCGGGGTACGGAATGAGCAGTTCTTC
-,TRBJ1-1,-,TRBV20-1,CRGRGNMNTEAFF,TGCAGGGGGCGTGGGAACATGAACACTGAAGCTTTCTTT
TRBD2,TRBJ2-1,-,TRBV2,CASRGGYNEQFF,TGTGCCAGCCGGGGGGGCTACAATGAGCAGTTCTTC
-,TRBJ2-5,-,TRBV12-3/TRBV12-4,CASSLGASQETQYF,TGTGCCAGCAGTTTAGGGGCTAGTCAAGAGACCCAGTACTTC
-,TRBJ1-2,-,TRBV6-5,CASSYSGRGPYGYTF,TGTGCCAGCAGTTACTCCGGCAGGGGCCCCTATGGCTACACCTTC
-,TRBJ1-1,-,TRBV5-4,CASSRRDGRPEAFF,TGTGCCAGCAGCCGGAGGGACGGAAGGCCTGAAGCTTTCTTT
-,TRBJ2-7,-,TRBV7-9,CASSPLGGNEQYF,TGTGCCAGCAGCCCCCTGGGAGGTAACGAGCAGTACTTC
-,TRBJ2-1,-,TRBV4-1,CASSQEVRDYEQFF,TGCGCCAGCAGCCAAGAGGTTAGGGACTATGAGCAGTTCTTC
-,TRBJ2-1,once,TRBV7-9,CASSSPLVSLNNEQFF,TGTGCCAGCAGCTCCCCACTAGTCTCCCTTAACAATGAGCAGTTCTTC
-,TRBJ2-2,-,TRBV7-8,CASSPGGRGLTGELFF,TGTGCCAGCAGCCCCGGGGGTAGGGGGTTGACCGGGGAGCTGTTTTTT
-,TRBJ1-5,-,TRBV9,CASSPSGYSNQPQHF,TGTGCCAGCAGCCCCTCGGGGTACAGCAATCAGCCCCAGCATTTT
-,TRBJ1-2,-,TRBV12-3/TRBV12-4,CASSLGRRDGYTF,TGTGCCAGCAGTCTAGGCAGGCGGGATGGCTACACCTTC
-,TRBJ2-1,-,TRBV6-2/TRBV6-3,CASGEQPSYNEQFF,TGTGCCAGCGGAGAGCAGCCCTCCTACAATGAGCAGTTCTTC
-,TRBJ1-1,few,TRBV27,CASSLGRNTEAFF,TGTGCCAGCAGTTTGGGACGGAACACTGAAGCTTTCTTT
TRBD2,TRBJ2-1,-,TRBV27,CASRGTSGITEQFF,TGTGCCAGCAGGGGGACTAGCGGGATCACTGAGCAGTTCTTC
TRBD1,TRBJ1-5,-,TRBV2,CASSTAGTGAYSNQPQHF,TGTGCCAGCAGTACAGCCGGGACAGGGGCCTATAGCAATCAGCCCCAGCATTTT
-,TRBJ2-5,-,TRBV20-1,CSARVGQPTQYF,TGCAGTGCTAGAGTGGGGCAGCCGACCCAGTACTTC
-,TRBJ1-1,-,TRBV14,CASSPRSSPEAFF,TGTGCCAGCAGCCCCCGATCGAGCCCTGAAGCTTTCTTT
TRBD2,TRBJ2-1,-,TRBV5-6,CASSLDFITSGDSSYNEQFF,TGTGCCAGCAGCTTGGATTTTATTACTAGCGGGGACAGCTCCTACAATGAGCAGTTCTTC
-,TRBJ1-1,-,TRBV4-1,CASGGWMDTEAFF,TGCGCCAGCGGGGGGTGGATGGACACTGAAGCTTTCTTT
TRBD2,TRBJ2-1,once,TRBV24-1,CATSSGGAVEQFF,TGTGCCACCAGTAGCGGGGGGGCCGTTGAGCAGTTCTTC
-,TRBJ2-7,-,TRBV6-2/TRBV6-3,CASSYSDYEQYF,TGTGCCAGCAGTTATTCGGACTACGAGCAGTACTTC
TRBD2,TRBJ2-1,-,TRBV20-1,CSAVLAGGSIAYNEQFF,TGCAGTGCCGTACTAGCGGGAGGATCCATCGCCTACAATGAGCAGTTCTTC
-,TRBJ1-2,-,TRBV12-3/TRBV12-4,CASSFRPNYGYTF,TGTGCCAGCAGTTTTAGACCTAACTATGGCTACACCTTC
-,TRBJ1-1,-,TRBV4-3,CASSQDSWVLNTEAFF,TGCGCCAGCAGCCAAGATTCATGGGTTTTGAACACTGAAGCTTTCTTT
-,TRBJ1-5,-,TRBV12-3/TRBV12-4,CASSDRPSAQHF,TGTGCCAGCAGCGACAGGCCGTCAGCCCAGCATTTT
-,TRBJ1-1,-,TRBV7-2,CASSHREWTEAFF,TGTGCCAGCAGCCACAGGGAATGGACTGAAGCTTTCTTT
TRBD1,TRBJ2-7,-,TRBV4-3,CASSLDRAAYEQYF,TGCGCCAGCAGCTTGGACAGGGCAGCCTACGAGCAGTACTTC
TRBD2,TRBJ2-5,once,TRBV4-1,CASSLRGSGGPETQYF,TGCGCCAGCAGCCTCCGAGGTAGCGGGGGCCCAGAGACCCAGTACTTC
TRBD1,TRBJ1-1,-,TRBV29-1,CSVAGGSSTSEAFF,TGCAGCGTCGCAGGGGGTTCGAGTACGTCTGAAGCTTTCTTT
TRBD1,TRBJ1-1,-,TRBV6-6,CASSRPGQDEAFF,TGTGCCAGCAGCCGCCCGGGACAGGATGAAGCTTTCTTT
-,TRBJ2-1,-,TRBV27,CASSPPAEGGNEQFF,TGTGCCAGCAGTCCCCCAGCGGAAGGGGGAAATGAGCAGTTCTTC
TRBD2,TRBJ2-3,once,TRBV27,CASRGGTDTQYF,TGTGCCAGCCGGGGGGGCACAGATACGCAGTATTTT
-,TRBJ2-7,-,TRBV20-1,CSARLRGSYEQYF,TGCAGTGCTAGACTTCGGGGTTCCTACGAGCAGTACTTC
-,TRBJ1-2,-,TRBV3-1,CASSQDLTGTYGYTF,TGTGCCAGCAGCCAAGATCTAACAGGTACCTATGGCTACACCTTC
-,TRBJ2-3,-,TRBV5-6,CASRGGLATDTQYF,TGTGCCAGCAGAGGAGGCCTGGCCACAGATACGCAGTATTTT
TRBD2,TRBJ2-1,-,TRBV6-1,CASPPTSGGDNEQFF,TGTGCCAGCCCACCAACTAGCGGGGGGGACAATGAGCAGTTCTTC
TRBD1,TRBJ1-2,-,TRBV9,CASSVATRGLGYTF,TGTGCCAGCAGCGTAGCTACCAGGGGGCTCGGCTACACCTTC
-,TRBJ2-1,-,TRBV20-1,CSAPTLGTAGTNEQFF,TGCAGTGCCCCTACTCTAGGGACAGCGGGGACCAATGAGCAGTTCTTC
-,TRBJ1-2,-,TRBV15,CATSRDTRGLYGYTF,TGTGCCACCAGCAGAGATACCCGGGGACTGTATGGCTACACCTTC
TRBD1,TRBJ2-6,-,TRBV20-1,CSARADPRGIGGANVLTF,TGCAGTGCTAGAGCGGATCCCAGGGGGATTGGGGGGGCCAACGTCCTGACTTTC
-,TRBJ2-1,-,TRBV15,CATSDRNYNEQFF,TGTGCCACCTCTGACAGAAACTACAATGAGCAGTTCTTC
-,TRBJ2-7,-,TRBV25-1,CASHAAGEQYF,TGTGCCAGCCATGCAGCCGGCGAGCAGTACTTC
-,TRBJ2-3,-,TRBV12-3/TRBV12-4,CATVEGSTDTQYF,TGTGCCACCGTGGAGGGCAGCACAGATACGCAGTATTTT
-,TRBJ1-2,-,TRBV27,CASSPLRLLGYYGYTF,TGTGCCAGCAGCCCCCTTAGGTTGTTGGGGTACTATGGCTACACCTTC
-,TRBJ2-5,-,TRBV6-2/TRBV6-3,CASAPGETQYF,TGTGCCAGCGCCCCTGGTGAGACCCAGTACTTC
-,TRBJ1-1,-,TRBV6-6,CALGRLNTEAFF,TGTGCCTTGGGACGACTGAACACTGAAGCTTTCTTT
-,TRBJ2-2,-,TRBV7-9,CASSLISSKTGELFF,TGTGCCAGCAGCTTAATCTCATCCAAAACCGGGGAGCTGTTTTTT